This is a list of T cell receptor beta chains from one sample in a study of cytomegalovirus exposure and HLA in healthy donors. Assay used: immunoSEQ multiplex PCR; TCRdb lists only in-frame clones, some missing. The repertoire holds roughly 190,000 clones, with more than 75% as singletons. The sequenced sample consisted of PBMCs. The source is a man aged 35 to 55 in good health and CMV-seropositive. Both conserved end residues are part of each CDR3. The order of the fields is CDR3 protein, CDR3 DNA, D gene, V gene, J gene, clone size. D genes are given only for firm matches. Where a row states a size, it is once, few, many or the class of an expanded clone; other rows omit it.

CDR3aa: CASSPDMLSRSNIQYF; CDR3nt: TGTGCCAGCTCCCCTGACATGTTGTCGCGCAGTAACATTCAGTACTTC; d_gene: -; v_gene: TRBV18; j_gene: TRBJ2-4; abundance: -
CDR3aa: CASSTREGLVNYNEQFF; CDR3nt: TGTGCCAGCAGCACGAGAGAGGGACTAGTCAATTACAATGAGCAGTTCTTC; d_gene: TRBD2; v_gene: TRBV7-8; j_gene: TRBJ2-1; abundance: -
CDR3aa: CAWSVQDSQETQYF; CDR3nt: TGTGCCTGGAGTGTACAAGACTCCCAAGAGACCCAGTACTTC; d_gene: -; v_gene: TRBV30; j_gene: TRBJ2-5; abundance: -
CDR3aa: CASSLMGGLADTQYF; CDR3nt: TGCGCCAGCAGCTTGATGGGGGGGCTCGCAGATACGCAGTATTTT; d_gene: -; v_gene: TRBV5-1; j_gene: TRBJ2-3; abundance: -
CDR3aa: CSLGEGLTTNEKLFF; CDR3nt: TGTTCCCTCGGGGAGGGCCTCACAACTAATGAAAAACTGTTTTTT; d_gene: -; v_gene: TRBV7-9; j_gene: TRBJ1-4; abundance: -
CDR3aa: CASSAARLAASTDTQYF; CDR3nt: TGTGCCAGCAGTGCAGCCCGACTAGCGGCTAGCACAGATACGCAGTATTTT; d_gene: TRBD2; v_gene: TRBV27; j_gene: TRBJ2-3; abundance: -
CDR3aa: CSSSSAGAANSGNTIYF; CDR3nt: TGTTCCAGCAGCTCAGCGGGGGCAGCCAACTCTGGAAACACCATATATTTT; d_gene: -; v_gene: TRBV7-9; j_gene: TRBJ1-3; abundance: -
CDR3aa: CASSEPGTGSYEQYF; CDR3nt: TGTGCCAGCAGCGAACCCGGGACAGGGTCCTACGAGCAGTACTTC; d_gene: TRBD1; v_gene: TRBV6-5; j_gene: TRBJ2-7; abundance: -
CDR3aa: CASSEFGGSQPQHF; CDR3nt: TGTGCCAGCAGTGAATTTGGGGGCAGCCAGCCCCAGCATTTT; d_gene: -; v_gene: TRBV2; j_gene: TRBJ1-5; abundance: -
CDR3aa: CASSLVEGQGSREQYF; CDR3nt: TGCGCCAGCAGCTTGGTAGAGGGACAGGGCAGTCGCGAGCAGTACTTC; d_gene: TRBD1; v_gene: TRBV5-1; j_gene: TRBJ2-7; abundance: -
CDR3aa: CSVAGTGLETQYF; CDR3nt: TGCAGCGTAGCCGGGACAGGGCTGGAGACCCAGTACTTC; d_gene: TRBD1; v_gene: TRBV29-1; j_gene: TRBJ2-5; abundance: -
CDR3aa: CASSVDLAVTYEQYF; CDR3nt: TGTGCCAGCAGCGTAGATCTAGCGGTTACCTACGAGCAGTACTTC; d_gene: TRBD2; v_gene: TRBV9; j_gene: TRBJ2-7; abundance: -
CDR3aa: CASSVDSPNTGELFF; CDR3nt: TGCGCCAGCAGCGTGGACAGTCCGAACACCGGGGAGCTGTTTTTT; d_gene: -; v_gene: TRBV5-1; j_gene: TRBJ2-2; abundance: -
CDR3aa: CASSLGRNQETQYF; CDR3nt: TGTGCCAGCAGCTTAGGGAGGAACCAAGAGACCCAGTACTTC; d_gene: -; v_gene: TRBV7-9; j_gene: TRBJ2-5; abundance: -
CDR3aa: CASSSRTGNTEAFF; CDR3nt: TGCGCCAGCAGCTCACGGACAGGGAACACTGAAGCTTTCTTT; d_gene: TRBD1; v_gene: TRBV5-1; j_gene: TRBJ1-1; abundance: -
CDR3aa: CASSLEGQTNTGELFF; CDR3nt: TGCGCCAGCAGCTTGGAGGGACAGACGAACACCGGGGAGCTGTTTTTT; d_gene: TRBD1; v_gene: TRBV5-1; j_gene: TRBJ2-2; abundance: -
CDR3aa: CASSLGLAVNEQFF; CDR3nt: TGTGCCAGCAGCTTGGGACTAGCGGTCAATGAGCAGTTCTTC; d_gene: TRBD2; v_gene: TRBV7-9; j_gene: TRBJ2-1; abundance: -
CDR3aa: CASSSSAPARGNEQFF; CDR3nt: TGTGCCAGCAGCTCCTCGGCCCCGGCTAGAGGAAATGAGCAGTTCTTC; d_gene: -; v_gene: TRBV7-9; j_gene: TRBJ2-1; abundance: -
CDR3aa: CASSLDHSSSYNEQFF; CDR3nt: TGTGCCAGCAGCTTAGACCACTCGAGCTCCTACAATGAGCAGTTCTTC; d_gene: -; v_gene: TRBV11-2; j_gene: TRBJ2-1; abundance: -
CDR3aa: CAGDWGDGTEAFF; CDR3nt: TGTGCCGGCGACTGGGGGGATGGCACTGAAGCTTTCTTT; d_gene: -; v_gene: TRBV7-9; j_gene: TRBJ1-1; abundance: once
CDR3aa: CASSLGHDQETQYF; CDR3nt: TGTGCCAGCAGCTTAGGGCATGACCAAGAGACCCAGTACTTC; d_gene: -; v_gene: TRBV7-7; j_gene: TRBJ2-5; abundance: -
CDR3aa: CASSSGRETQYF; CDR3nt: TGCGCCAGCAGCAGTGGCCGAGAGACCCAGTACTTC; d_gene: -; v_gene: TRBV5-1; j_gene: TRBJ2-5; abundance: -
CDR3aa: CAISAGQGVYEQYF; CDR3nt: TGTGCCATCAGCGCGGGACAGGGGGTATACGAGCAGTACTTC; d_gene: TRBD1; v_gene: TRBV10-3; j_gene: TRBJ2-7; abundance: -
CDR3aa: CASRRTGGPYEQYF; CDR3nt: TGTGCCAGCAGGAGGACAGGGGGCCCCTACGAGCAGTACTTC; d_gene: TRBD1; v_gene: TRBV2; j_gene: TRBJ2-7; abundance: -
CDR3aa: CAISVAASGKETQYF; CDR3nt: TGTGCCATCAGTGTCGCGGCTAGCGGGAAAGAGACCCAGTACTTC; d_gene: TRBD2; v_gene: TRBV10-3; j_gene: TRBJ2-5; abundance: -
CDR3aa: CASSSRPPGHLRETQYF; CDR3nt: TGTGCCAGCAGCTCAAGGCCCCCGGGACACCTCCGGGAGACCCAGTACTTC; d_gene: -; v_gene: TRBV7-9; j_gene: TRBJ2-5; abundance: -
CDR3aa: CASSVAGERGYTF; CDR3nt: TGTGCCAGCAGCGTGGCCGGGGAGAGGGGCTACACCTTC; d_gene: -; v_gene: TRBV5-6; j_gene: TRBJ1-2; abundance: -
CDR3aa: CASSPDRVYGYTF; CDR3nt: TGTGCCAGCTCACCAGACAGGGTCTATGGCTACACCTTC; d_gene: TRBD1; v_gene: TRBV18; j_gene: TRBJ1-2; abundance: -
CDR3aa: CATSGRTGGSGNTIYF; CDR3nt: TGTGCCACCAGCGGAAGGACAGGGGGCTCAGGAAACACCATATATTTT; d_gene: TRBD1; v_gene: TRBV15; j_gene: TRBJ1-3; abundance: -
CDR3aa: CASFSGLAGLCIYNEQFF; CDR3nt: TGTGCCAGCTTCTCGGGACTAGCGGGCCTATGTATTTACAATGAGCAGTTCTTC; d_gene: TRBD2; v_gene: TRBV7-3; j_gene: TRBJ2-1; abundance: -
CDR3aa: CASSQGPATRTDTQYF; CDR3nt: TGCGCCAGCAGCCAAGGGCCAGCGACCCGCACAGATACGCAGTATTTT; d_gene: -; v_gene: TRBV4-1; j_gene: TRBJ2-3; abundance: -
CDR3aa: CASSRQYF; CDR3nt: TGCGCCAGCTCGAGGCAGTACTTC; d_gene: -; v_gene: TRBV10-2; j_gene: TRBJ2-7; abundance: few
CDR3aa: CASNLDRVADTQYF; CDR3nt: TGTGCCAGCAACCTGGACAGGGTGGCAGATACGCAGTATTTT; d_gene: TRBD1; v_gene: TRBV2; j_gene: TRBJ2-3; abundance: -
CDR3aa: CASSIFGGRGETQYF; CDR3nt: TGTGCCAGTAGTATATTTGGGGGCAGGGGAGAGACCCAGTACTTC; d_gene: -; v_gene: TRBV19; j_gene: TRBJ2-5; abundance: -
CDR3aa: CASSVGQNSPLHF; CDR3nt: TGTGCCAGCAGTGTGGGACAAAATTCACCCCTCCACTTT; d_gene: -; v_gene: TRBV2; j_gene: TRBJ1-6; abundance: -
CDR3aa: CASSVLAGGADTQYF; CDR3nt: TGTGCCAGCAGTGTTTTAGCGGGAGGCGCAGATACGCAGTATTTT; d_gene: TRBD2; v_gene: TRBV6-4; j_gene: TRBJ2-3; abundance: -
CDR3aa: CASSFLGTHTYEQYF; CDR3nt: TGTGCCAGCAGCTTCTTAGGGACACATACCTACGAGCAGTACTTC; d_gene: -; v_gene: TRBV11-2; j_gene: TRBJ2-7; abundance: -
CDR3aa: CASSPEGVTYEQYF; CDR3nt: TGTGCCAGCTCACCGGAGGGAGTTACCTACGAGCAGTACTTC; d_gene: -; v_gene: TRBV18; j_gene: TRBJ2-7; abundance: -
CDR3aa: CASSLGWTGGNEQFF; CDR3nt: TGTGCCAGCAGTTTAGGTTGGACAGGGGGCAATGAGCAGTTCTTC; d_gene: TRBD1; v_gene: TRBV27; j_gene: TRBJ2-1; abundance: -
CDR3aa: CASGDSLGNTIYF; CDR3nt: TGTGCCAGTGGGGACAGCCTTGGAAACACCATATATTTT; d_gene: TRBD1; v_gene: TRBV19; j_gene: TRBJ1-3; abundance: -
CDR3aa: CSVEDQGTYGYTF; CDR3nt: TGCAGCGTTGAAGACCAGGGCACGTATGGCTACACCTTC; d_gene: -; v_gene: TRBV29-1; j_gene: TRBJ1-2; abundance: -
CDR3aa: CASSFRLESSTDTQYF; CDR3nt: TGTGCCAGCAGCTTCCGACTAGAGAGTAGCACAGATACGCAGTATTTT; d_gene: -; v_gene: TRBV7-8; j_gene: TRBJ2-3; abundance: -
CDR3aa: CASSDRGGSRQPQHF; CDR3nt: TGTGCCAGTAGCGACCGGGGGGGGTCTCGCCAGCCCCAGCATTTT; d_gene: -; v_gene: TRBV19; j_gene: TRBJ1-5; abundance: -
CDR3aa: CASSPTSGGPGELFF; CDR3nt: TGTGCCAGCAGTCCAACTAGCGGGGGGCCCGGGGAGCTGTTTTTT; d_gene: TRBD2; v_gene: TRBV7-2; j_gene: TRBJ2-2; abundance: -
CDR3aa: CASSSGLAGGQETQYF; CDR3nt: TGCGCCAGCAGCTCCGGACTAGCGGGGGGCCAAGAGACCCAGTACTTC; d_gene: TRBD2; v_gene: TRBV5-1; j_gene: TRBJ2-5; abundance: -
CDR3aa: CASSQGERNNYGYTF; CDR3nt: TGCGCCAGCAGCCAAGGGGAGAGAAATAACTATGGCTACACCTTC; d_gene: -; v_gene: TRBV4-1; j_gene: TRBJ1-2; abundance: -
CDR3aa: CASSRGGPYNEQFF; CDR3nt: TGTGCCAGCAGTCGGGGGGGCCCCTACAATGAGCAGTTCTTC; d_gene: TRBD2; v_gene: TRBV25-1; j_gene: TRBJ2-1; abundance: -
CDR3aa: CASSPGGYGYTF; CDR3nt: TGTGCCAGCAGTCCCGGGGGCTATGGCTACACCTTC; d_gene: -; v_gene: TRBV6-5; j_gene: TRBJ1-2; abundance: -
CDR3aa: CASSKSERGGNTIYF; CDR3nt: TGTGCCAGCAGTAAATCAGAACGCGGTGGAAACACCATATATTTT; d_gene: -; v_gene: TRBV6-5; j_gene: TRBJ1-3; abundance: -
CDR3aa: CASSLGGGTKNIQYF; CDR3nt: TGTGCCAGCAGCTTGGGTGGCGGCACCAAAAACATTCAGTACTTC; d_gene: -; v_gene: TRBV5-6; j_gene: TRBJ2-4; abundance: -
CDR3aa: CASSPSGVTYQETQYF; CDR3nt: TGTGCCAGCAGCCCATCAGGGGTGACTTACCAAGAGACCCAGTACTTC; d_gene: -; v_gene: TRBV7-8; j_gene: TRBJ2-5; abundance: once